The rows below give T cell receptor beta chains drawn from one sample of a study of regulatory T cells in long-lasting Graves disease. TCRdb fed the multiplex PCR reads into MiXCR, producing one record per CDR3 protein. The sample has some 560,000 distinct CDR3 sequences, roughly 15% seen once. The sample was also reused in another study, on T cells in Graves' hyperthyroidism and ophthalmopathy.

The starting material was peripheral blood mononuclear cells (PBMCs), obtained at new diagnosis, from a patient treated with antithyroid drugs. Source of these receptors: a woman aged 40 to 65 with Graves disease. Both conserved end residues are part of each CDR3. A D gene is named only where the DNA matches it firmly. A row's size may be missing; if present it is once, few, many or a size class.

CDR3: CASSWTSGTDTQYF
DNA: TGTGCCAGCAGCTGGACTAGCGGCACAGATACGCAGTATTTT
J: TRBJ2-3
D: TRBD2
size: many
V: TRBV6-5

CDR3: CASSYWGRGRNTQYF
DNA: TGTGCCAGCAGTTACTGGGGGAGGGGGCGAAATACGCAGTATTTT
J: TRBJ2-3
D: .
size: .
V: TRBV6-4

CDR3: CASSIVRGAFF
DNA: TGTGCCAGTAGTATAGTTAGGGGAGCTTTCTTT
J: TRBJ1-1
D: .
size: few
V: TRBV19

CDR3: CASSLSTGGQPQHF
DNA: TGTGCCAGCAGTCTATCCACAGGGGGTCAGCCCCAGCATTTT
J: TRBJ1-5
D: TRBD1
size: .
V: TRBV28

CDR3: CASNLNRGSYEQYF
DNA: TGTGCCAGCAACCTAAACAGGGGCTCCTACGAGCAGTACTTC
J: TRBJ2-7
D: TRBD1
size: many
V: TRBV7-8

CDR3: CSAPAAGMPRGNTIYF
DNA: TGCAGTGCGCCCGCGGCGGGGATGCCACGGGGCAACACCATATATTTT
J: TRBJ1-3
D: .
size: .
V: TRBV20-1

CDR3: CASSVGQSNSPLHF
DNA: TGTGCCAGCAGCGTGGGACAGTCAAATTCACCCCTCCACTTT
J: TRBJ1-6
D: TRBD1
size: .
V: TRBV5-5

CDR3: CASSSGQKNYGYTF
DNA: TGTGCCAGCAGTTCCGGACAGAAGAACTATGGCTACACCTTC
J: TRBJ1-2
D: .
size: many
V: TRBV27

CDR3: CSAPGQGQAFF
DNA: TGCAGTGCTCCTGGACAGGGACAAGCTTTCTTT
J: TRBJ1-1
D: TRBD1
size: .
V: TRBV20-1

CDR3: CASSINREETQYF
DNA: TGCGCCAGCAGCATTAACAGGGAGGAGACCCAGTACTTC
J: TRBJ2-5
D: .
size: .
V: TRBV5-1

CDR3: CASSPNTNEKLFF
DNA: TGTGCCAGCAGCCCGAATACTAATGAAAAACTGTTTTTT
J: TRBJ1-4
D: .
size: .
V: TRBV27

CDR3: CASSPYVGTEAFF
DNA: TGTGCCAGCAGCCCCTACGTGGGGACTGAAGCTTTCTTT
J: TRBJ1-1
D: .
size: many
V: TRBV2

CDR3: CASSRIRGEKLFF
DNA: TGCGCCAGCAGCCGTATCCGGGGGGAAAAACTGTTTTTT
J: TRBJ1-4
D: .
size: .
V: TRBV4-1

CDR3: CASSFRAGGTTDTQYF
DNA: TGTGCCAGCAGTTTTCGGGCGGGGGGCACCACAGATACGCAGTATTTT
J: TRBJ2-3
D: TRBD2
size: many
V: TRBV11-2

CDR3: CASSLAAELQPQHF
DNA: TGTGCCAGCAGCTTGGCGGCAGAATTACAGCCCCAGCATTTT
J: TRBJ1-5
D: .
size: few
V: TRBV5-1

CDR3: CASSRRAGGRETQYF
DNA: TGTGCCAGCAGCCGAAGAGCGGGGGGGCGAGAGACCCAGTACTTC
J: TRBJ2-5
D: TRBD2
size: .
V: TRBV3-1

CDR3: CASSRSGTDNYGYTF
DNA: TGTGCCAGCAGTCGCTCCGGGACAGATAACTATGGCTACACCTTC
J: TRBJ1-2
D: TRBD1
size: many
V: TRBV6-1

CDR3: CASSMGGGSYNEQFF
DNA: TGTGCCAGTAGTATGGGAGGGGGCTCCTACAATGAGCAGTTCTTC
J: TRBJ2-1
D: .
size: .
V: TRBV19

CDR3: CASRPDSGTGELFF
DNA: TGTGCCAGCAGACCCGACAGCGGCACCGGGGAGCTGTTTTTT
J: TRBJ2-2
D: .
size: .
V: TRBV3-1

CDR3: CASSARSGGAALDTQYF
DNA: TGTGCCAGCAGCGCCCGTAGCGGGGGGGCCGCGCTTGATACGCAGTATTTT
J: TRBJ2-3
D: TRBD2
size: .
V: TRBV9

CDR3: CASSFHRDRASGANVLTF
DNA: TGTGCCAGCAGCTTCCACCGGGACAGAGCCTCTGGGGCCAACGTCCTGACTTTC
J: TRBJ2-6
D: TRBD1
size: few
V: TRBV7-6

CDR3: CASSQGPRGANPYEQYF
DNA: TGCGCCAGCAGCCAAGGCCCTCGGGGGGCCAACCCCTACGAGCAGTACTTC
J: TRBJ2-7
D: .
size: .
V: TRBV4-1

CDR3: CASSLGTGAGETQYF
DNA: TGTGCCAGCAGTTTGGGCACAGGGGCAGGGGAGACCCAGTACTTC
J: TRBJ2-5
D: TRBD1
size: many
V: TRBV27

CDR3: CASSLMVTNEKLFF
DNA: TGTGCCAGCAGTTTAATGGTAACTAATGAAAAACTGTTTTTT
J: TRBJ1-4
D: .
size: many
V: TRBV28

CDR3: CASSFRQGGTEAFF
DNA: TGCGCCAGCAGCTTTCGTCAGGGAGGCACTGAAGCTTTCTTT
J: TRBJ1-1
D: .
size: .
V: TRBV5-1

CDR3: CASSHRAANTEAFF
DNA: TGTGCCAGCAGCCACAGGGCCGCGAACACTGAAGCTTTCTTT
J: TRBJ1-1
D: .
size: many
V: TRBV5-6

CDR3: CASLTGDYGYTF
DNA: TGTGCCAGCTTGACAGGGGACTATGGCTACACCTTC
J: TRBJ1-2
D: TRBD1
size: .
V: TRBV19

CDR3: CASSYETGTKLYGYTF
DNA: TGTGCCAGCAGTTACGAAACCGGGACGAAACTCTATGGCTACACCTTC
J: TRBJ1-2
D: .
size: many
V: TRBV6-5

CDR3: CASSYGEGGGSSYNSPLHF
DNA: TGTGCCAGCAGTTACGGTGAAGGGGGCGGAAGCTCCTATAATTCACCCCTCCACTTT
J: TRBJ1-6
D: TRBD1
size: few
V: TRBV6-2/TRBV6-3

CDR3: CASSFGRRAFF
DNA: TGTGCCAGCAGTTTTGGCCGGCGGGCTTTCTTT
J: TRBJ1-1
D: .
size: few
V: TRBV12-3/TRBV12-4

CDR3: CAWSAFVRGNTIYF
DNA: TGTGCCTGGAGTGCCTTTGTACGGGGAAACACCATATATTTT
J: TRBJ1-3
D: .
size: .
V: TRBV30

CDR3: CASSLAAQGTPGNTIYF
DNA: TGTGCCAGCAGCTTGGCCGCACAGGGAACACCTGGAAACACCATATATTTT
J: TRBJ1-3
D: .
size: .
V: TRBV5-5

CDR3: CSALDRPTSYEQYF
DNA: TGCAGTGCCCTGGACCGGCCAACCTCCTACGAGCAGTACTTC
J: TRBJ2-7
D: .
size: many
V: TRBV20-1

CDR3: CASSPRDREGSPLHF
DNA: TGTGCCAGCAGTCCCCGGGACAGGGAGGGTTCACCCCTCCACTTT
J: TRBJ1-6
D: TRBD1
size: many
V: TRBV12-3/TRBV12-4

CDR3: CASSIVGGAEAFF
DNA: TGTGCCAGTAGTATAGTGGGAGGGGCTGAAGCTTTCTTT
J: TRBJ1-1
D: .
size: .
V: TRBV19

CDR3: CASSIAGTGMDGYTF
DNA: TGTGCCAGTAGTATCGCGGGGACGGGGATGGATGGCTACACCTTC
J: TRBJ1-2
D: .
size: .
V: TRBV19

CDR3: CASTGGGRETF
DNA: TGTGCCAGCACAGGTGGGGGCCGGGAAACCTTC
J: TRBJ1-2
D: .
size: many
V: TRBV6-1

CDR3: CSARSLGLLETQYF
DNA: TGCAGTGCTAGATCGTTGGGGCTACTGGAGACCCAGTACTTC
J: TRBJ2-5
D: .
size: many
V: TRBV20-1

CDR3: CASSLGWAYNEQFF
DNA: TGTGCCAGCAGCTTAGGTTGGGCCTACAATGAGCAGTTCTTC
J: TRBJ2-1
D: .
size: few
V: TRBV7-2

CDR3: CASSEEGRNYGYTF
DNA: TGTGCCAGCAGTGAAGAGGGTAGGAACTATGGCTACACCTTC
J: TRBJ1-2
D: .
size: few
V: TRBV2

CDR3: CASSLWGTVNQPQHF
DNA: TGTGCCAGCAGTCTTTGGGGGACGGTGAATCAGCCCCAGCATTTT
J: TRBJ1-5
D: .
size: .
V: TRBV5-8

CDR3: CASSPRGGGYTF
DNA: TGTGCCAGCAGCCCCAGGGGCGGGGGCTACACCTTC
J: TRBJ1-2
D: .
size: many
V: TRBV12-3/TRBV12-4

CDR3: CASSLEFWGAGENIQYF
DNA: TGTGCCAGCAGCTTAGAATTCTGGGGGGCCGGAGAAAACATTCAGTACTTC
J: TRBJ2-4
D: .
size: once
V: TRBV11-3

CDR3: CASSVTHYEQYF
DNA: TGTGCCAGCAGTGTGACGCACTACGAGCAGTACTTC
J: TRBJ2-7
D: .
size: .
V: TRBV6-2/TRBV6-3

CDR3: CASSVGRSTDTQYF
DNA: TGTGCCAGCAGCGTGGGACGGAGCACAGATACGCAGTATTTT
J: TRBJ2-3
D: .
size: many
V: TRBV2

CDR3: CAISESDRLGEQYF
DNA: TGTGCCATCAGTGAGTCTGACAGGTTGGGCGAGCAGTACTTC
J: TRBJ2-7
D: .
size: few
V: TRBV10-3

CDR3: CSVETPPAGDYGYTF
DNA: TGCAGCGTTGAAACCCCCCCTGCAGGGGACTATGGCTACACCTTC
J: TRBJ1-2
D: .
size: .
V: TRBV29-1

CDR3: CAISGDRAGYEQYF
DNA: TGTGCCATCAGTGGGGACAGGGCAGGTTACGAGCAGTACTTC
J: TRBJ2-7
D: TRBD1
size: many
V: TRBV10-3

CDR3: CASSVGSAYEQYF
DNA: TGTGCCAGCAGCGTAGGGAGTGCATACGAGCAGTACTTC
J: TRBJ2-7
D: .
size: many
V: TRBV9

CDR3: CATKWTELTGELFF
DNA: TGCGCCACCAAGTGGACCGAACTCACCGGGGAGCTGTTTTTT
J: TRBJ2-2
D: .
size: many
V: TRBV5-1

CDR3: CASSSGTGGAGELFF
DNA: TGTGCCAGCAGCTCCGGGACAGGGGGTGCCGGGGAGCTGTTTTTT
J: TRBJ2-2
D: TRBD1
size: many
V: TRBV7-3

CDR3: CASRLSTGYEQYF
DNA: TGTGCCAGCAGACTCTCGACAGGGTACGAGCAGTACTTC
J: TRBJ2-7
D: TRBD1
size: many
V: TRBV14